A single sample is the source of the 4 T cell receptor beta chains below, sequenced in a study of cytomegalovirus exposure and HLA in healthy donors. Here immunoSEQ multiplex PCR was the method, and the copy in TCRdb shows in-frame clones only, minus some. This sample has 150,000 to 250,000 clones, with roughly 88% found just once. The sequencing input was PBMCs. These receptors originate from a woman aged 25 to 39 in good health and CMV-seropositive.

The chain combines TRBV7-8 with TRBJ2-1, with D unclear. The length of the CDR3 is 12 residues. Germline CDR1 reads SGHVS; CDR2 reads FQNEAQ. Trimming removed 2 bases from V and 9 bases from J, with 8 bases in between. CDR3: CASSLLQAEQFF. In DNA, the CDR3 is TGTGCCAGCAGCTTACTGCAAGCTGAGCAGTTCTTC. Full variable domain (remainder filled in from reference TRBV7-8 and TRBJ2-1): GAGVSQSPRYKVAKRGQDVALRCDPISGHVSLFWYQQALGQGPEFLTYFQNEAQLDKSGLPSDRFFAERPEGSVSTLKIQRTQQEDSAVYLCASSLLQAEQFFGPGTRLTVL.

The V gene is TRBV7-9, the J gene TRBJ2-7; 9 nucleotides line up with TRBD1. The V segment lost 7 bases and the J segment 3 bases; nucleotides outside the gene matches: 4. The CDR3 runs 13 residues. Per germline, CDR1 SEHNR and CDR2 FQNEAQ (reference sequence). The chain's CDR3 is CASTQTGGYEQYF. The CDR3 nucleotides are TGTGCCAGCACCCAGACAGGGGGCTACGAGCAGTACTTC.

This chain joins TRBV7-6 and TRBJ2-2; D call uncertain. The V gene's germline CDR1 is SGHVS and CDR2 FNYEAQ. This CDR3 has 14 residues. V was shortened by 4 bases and J by 2 bases, with 8 bases between the two germline ends. This CDR3 is CASSYRHNTGELFF. CDR3 nucleotides: TGTGCCAGCAGCTACCGACACAACACCGGGGAGCTGTTTTTT.

This clone appeared a few times. The chain has TRBV6-1 and TRBJ2-1; D is possibly TRBD2 (6 bases). The V end was cut by 5 bases, the J end by 4 bases, with 12 bases between. This CDR3 has 14 residues. Germline V gives CDR1 MNHNS, CDR2 SASEGT. In DNA, the CDR3 is TGTGCCAGCAGTCATAGCGGCTCTTACAATGAGCAGTTCTTC. Protein product: CASSHSGSYNEQFF.